Shown below are 10 T cell receptor beta chains from a single sample sequenced in a study of T cell repertoires in ileal Crohn's disease. As for time point: neoterminal ileum biopsy at postoperative endoscopy, about 6 months after surgery. Sequenced by immunoSEQ multiplex PCR; TCRdb stores in-frame clones only, minus some. The profile shows 1,300 to 1,500 clones, 60% to 80% of them singletons. The specimen sequenced was ileal tissue. The receptors were gathered from an adult with Crohn's disease.

By frequency in the sample, this clone is large. The CDR3 loop reads CASSFRDTEAFF. The CDR3 region has the DNA TGTGCCAGCAGCTTCAGGGACACTGAAGCTTTCTTT. The chain uses TRBV7-9 and TRBJ1-1, with a possible D match to TRBD1 (5 bases). Between the trimmed V and J ends, which lost 3 bases and 3 bases, there was a span of 5 bases. Germline values: CDR1 SEHNR, CDR2 FQNEAQ (reference sequence). This CDR3 comprises 12 residues.

This sequence joins TRBV7-9 and TRBJ2-7; 12 nucleotides agree with TRBD2. This CDR3 has 19 residues. Germline-derived CDR1 and CDR2 are SEHNR and FQNEAQ (reference sequence). The ends lost 5 bases at V and 3 bases at J; junction bases unmatched: 17. In DNA, the CDR3 is TGTGCCAGCAGCCTAGAAGGGCTAGCGGGGGGGGATCGAAACTACGAGCAGTACTTC. Protein: CASSLEGLAGGDRNYEQYF.

V is TRBV11-2 and J is TRBJ2-3; TRBD1 agrees at 8 bases. Germline CDR1 SGHAT, CDR2 FQNNGV. The CDR3 covers 15 residues. Losses at the gene ends were 5 bases for V and 1 base for J; bases not matched to a gene: 5. CDR3 loop: CASSLDRGGTDTQYF. The DNA of the CDR3 is TGTGCCAGCAGCCTCGACAGGGGAGGCACAGATACGCAGTATTTT.

The chain recombines TRBV4-3 with TRBJ1-5, with 7 bases matching TRBD1. Germline V CDR1 and CDR2: LGHNA, YSLEER. Losses at the gene ends were 3 bases for V and 3 bases for J; bases not matched to a gene: 14. This CDR3 contains 18 residues. As DNA, the CDR3 is TGCGCCAGCAGCCAGCAGTACTCAGGGGGACAGATCAATCAGCCCCAGCATTTT. Its protein product is CASSQQYSGGQINQPQHF.

This rearrangement joins TRBV4-2 to TRBJ2-1, with 8 bases matching TRBD2. The germline CDR1 and CDR2 sequences are LGHNA and YNFKEQ. CDR3 length: 16 amino acids. The V gene end was trimmed by 0 bases and the J gene end by 2 bases; junction bases not matched to a gene: 3. CDR3 coding DNA: TGTGCCAGCAGCCAAGATCTCGGGGGGGCCTACAATGAGCAGTTCTTC. Residues: CASSQDLGGAYNEQFF.

This rearrangement joins TRBV6-6 to TRBJ1-3, with D perhaps matching TRBD1 (5 bases). The CDR3 is 14 amino acids. Germline CDR1 MNHNY, CDR2 SVGAGI (reference sequence). Trimming pared 5 bases from V and 8 bases from J, leaving 16 bases between. CDR3 loop: CASSPQDVWDTIYF. The CDR3 DNA follows: TGTGCCAGCAGTCCACAGGATGTTTGGGACACCATATATTTT.

J is TRBJ1-6 and V is TRBV9, with D maybe TRBD1 (5 bases). From germline, CDR1 is SGDLS and CDR2 YYNGEE. The CDR3 is 18 residues long. V shed 4 bases and J shed 0 bases, with 17 bases lying between them. As DNA, the CDR3 is TGTGCCAGCAGCAAAGGGGTGGGCCGGAGCTCCTATAATTCACCCCTCCACTTT. It specifies CASSKGVGRSSYNSPLHF.

The chain combines TRBV19 with TRBJ2-7, with 10 positions matching TRBD1. CDR1 and CDR2 from the germline V gene are LNHDA and SQIVND (reference sequence). V shed 7 bases, J shed 3 bases, and the junction held 6 bases outside the gene matches. There are 14 residues in the CDR3. Written as DNA, the CDR3 is TGTGCCAGTACTCCGACAGGGGGCATCTACGAGCAGTACTTC. Its protein product is CASTPTGGIYEQYF.

The rearrangement uses TRBV18 and TRBJ2-3, with a weak D call TRBD1 (6 bases). Per germline, CDR1 KGHSH and CDR2 LQKENI. Trimming stripped 4 bases from V and 2 bases from J, with 22 bases between. The CDR3 runs to 18 residues. CDR3 residues: CASSREPTGSNPTDTQYF. CDR3 DNA: TGTGCCAGCTCACGAGAACCGACAGGCTCAAACCCCACAGATACGCAGTATTTT. The complete variable domain, with remaining parts taken from reference TRBV18 and TRBJ2-3, reads NAGVMQNPRHLVRRRGQEARLRCSPMKGHSHVYWYRQLPEEGLKFMVYLQKENIIDESGMPKERFSAEFPKEGPSILRIQQVVRGDSAAYFCASSREPTGSNPTDTQYFGPGTRLTVL.

The rearrangement uses TRBV2 and TRBJ1-2; 12 positions match TRBD1. The V segment lost 3 bases and the J segment 8 bases; nucleotides outside the gene matches: 13. The CDR3 covers 17 residues. Germline V gene lookup returns CDR1 SNHLY and CDR2 FYNNEI. The CDR3 nucleotides read TGTGCCAGCAGTGATGCTGGGACAGGGGGCTCTAAGGGGGGCTACACCTTC. It encodes CASSDAGTGGSKGGYTF.